Presented here are 29 T cell receptor beta chains from one specimen sequenced in a study of blood T cells in healthy people across ages (dated by TCRdb to the mid-2010s). The protocol used for the library was 5' RACE. A second PCR of about 6 to 11 cycles was performed with a sample-barcoded 5' primer and a J-beta primer mix. The raw public data were reprocessed by TCRdb itself: fastp quality trimming at Q25, MiXCR clonotype calling, in-frame beta chains only. Records with the same CDR3 protein are collapsed into one entry carrying the most frequent genes and DNA. For this sample there are approximately 2,000,000 distinct CDR3 sequences; around 40% appear just once. Clones ranked in the top ten supply 20% to 25% of the sample. Sample: blood. These TCRs come from a human donor in good health.

The chain employs TRBV6-2 or TRBV6-3 and TRBJ1-5; 9 bases match TRBD1. Germline CDR1 reads MNHEY; CDR2 reads SVGEGT. The CDR3 contains 14 residues. The V and J ends lost 7 bases and 5 bases, in that order; junction bases with no gene match: 6. This CDR3 reads CASTNRGLDQPQHF. The CDR3 nucleotides read TGTGCCAGCACCAACAGGGGGCTGGATCAGCCCCAGCATTTT.

This chain connects TRBV4-1 to TRBJ2-1; 7 bases are shared with TRBD2. V was clipped by 4 bases and J by 8 bases; unmatched bases: 8. Germline values: CDR1 MGHRA, CDR2 YSYEKL. The CDR3 length is 14 residues. The CDR3 is CASSPISGGYEQFF. The DNA for the CDR3 is TGCGCCAGCAGCCCTATTTCGGGGGGATATGAGCAGTTCTTC.

This clonotype was seen only a few times. The chain has TRBV20-1 and TRBJ2-5, with 8 nucleotides matching TRBD2. Looked up from germline, CDR1 is DFQATT and CDR2 is SNEGSKA (reference sequence). V was pared by 7 bases and J by 5 bases, with 12 bases of the junction left unmatched. This CDR3 spans 14 amino acids. Here the CDR3 reads CSVVRGGGGETQYF. CDR3 bases: TGCAGTGTTGTACGGGGGGGCGGTGGGGAGACCCAGTACTTC.

Only a few counts were recorded for this clonotype. The CDR3 bases are TGTGCCAGCAGCGGCCAACAGGGGATTCACTACGAGCAGTACTTC. Translating it yields CASSGQQGIHYEQYF. The chain recombines TRBV7-9 with TRBJ2-7; 7 bases fit TRBD1. There are 15 residues in the CDR3. Germline lookup yields CDR1 SEHNR and CDR2 FQNEAQ (reference sequence). The J segment lost 3 bases and the V segment lost 5 bases, leaving 10 bases of the junction unmatched.

This chain connects TRBV15 to TRBJ1-4, with TRBD1 matching over 9 bases. The CDR3 covers 15 residues. Trimming removed 0 bases from V and 7 bases from J; junction bases left unmatched: 3. Germline V gives CDR1 LNHNV, CDR2 YYDKDF (reference sequence). Here the CDR3 DNA reads TGTGCCACCAGCAGAGAAGGACAGGGGAGTGAAAAACTGTTTTTT. Translated: CATSREGQGSEKLFF.

The chain joins TRBV10-3 to TRBJ1-3; TRBD1 might be the D (5 bases). The V end lost 3 bases, the J end lost 0 bases, and 12 bases lay between the germline ends. From germline, CDR1 is ENHRY and CDR2 SYGVKD. The CDR3 sequence is 16 residues long. The CDR3 nucleotides read TGTGCCATCAGTGACAGGGAGGTCAGCTCTGGAAACACCATATATTTT. It translates to CAISDREVSSGNTIYF.

This clonotype came up a few times. The genes are TRBV20-1 and TRBJ2-2; D perhaps matches TRBD1 (5 bases). The CDR3 extends over 18 amino acids. Per the germline V gene, CDR1 is DFQATT and CDR2 is SNEGSKA (reference sequence). V was trimmed by 5 bases and J by 7 bases, leaving 29 bases between them. CDR3 nucleotide sequence: TGCAGTGCTTTCAGCTTACAGGAAAGATCGACATCATACGGGGAGCTGTTTTTT. Protein: CSAFSLQERSTSYGELFF.

The chain uses TRBV2 and TRBJ1-1; 7 nucleotides agree with TRBD1. Germline assignment: CDR1 SNHLY and CDR2 FYNNEI. Trimming cost V 4 bases and J 3 bases; bases outside gene matches: 11. This CDR3 is built from 16 residues. Here the CDR3 reads CASSGPGQVFDTEAFF. For the CDR3, the DNA is TGTGCCAGCAGTGGACCCGGACAGGTTTTCGACACTGAAGCTTTCTTT.

Many counts were recorded for this clonotype. The CDR3 DNA reads TGCAGCGTTGTACAGACTAACTATGGCTACACCTTC. Its protein is CSVVQTNYGYTF. V is TRBV29-1 and J is TRBJ1-2, with D hard to call. This CDR3 is 12 amino acids long. From germline, CDR1 is SQVTM and CDR2 ANQGSEA. The V end lost 4 bases, the J end lost 0 bases, and 6 bases lay between the germline ends.

The gene calls are TRBV7-8 and TRBJ2-1, with 12 positions matching TRBD2. Germline-derived CDR1 and CDR2 are SGHVS and FQNEAQ. The V and J ends lost 1 base and 7 bases, in that order; junction bases with no gene match: 5. The CDR3 is made up of 16 amino acids. The CDR3 loop reads CASSLGVLAGGNEQFF. CDR3 sequence (DNA): TGTGCCAGCAGCTTAGGTGTCCTAGCGGGGGGGAATGAGCAGTTCTTC.

This clonotype has a single count. This chain uses TRBV29-1 with TRBJ2-7, with 10 bases lining up with TRBD1. Per the germline V gene, CDR1 is SQVTM and CDR2 is ANQGSEA. After removal of 4 bases from V and 4 bases from J, the junction contained 22 bases not matched to a gene. The CDR3 extends over 19 amino acids. The chain's CDR3 is CSVARRDRGSGASRYEQYF. CDR3 DNA sequence: TGCAGCGTTGCCCGAAGGGACAGGGGATCAGGCGCGAGTAGATACGAGCAGTACTTC.

This clonotype was counted a few times. The rearrangement joins TRBV20-1 to TRBJ2-1, with TRBD1 matching 9 bases. Germline V gene sequence: CDR1 DFQATT, CDR2 SNEGSKA (reference sequence). The CDR3 runs 13 residues. With V trimmed by 6 bases and J by 3 bases, 3 bases remained unmatched. The CDR3 DNA reads as TGCAGTGCGGAGACAGGGGGCTACAATGAGCAGTTCTTC. Its protein product is CSAETGGYNEQFF.

V usage is TRBV9 and J usage is TRBJ2-4, with D possibly TRBD1 on 6 matching bases. Germline lookup yields CDR1 SGDLS and CDR2 YYNGEE. This CDR3 comprises 15 residues. V lost 4 bases, J lost 7 bases, and 18 bases lay in between. The CDR3 reads CASSPGDRVYNIQYF. In nucleotides, the CDR3 is TGTGCCAGCAGCCCAGGGGATCGGGTGTACAACATTCAGTACTTC.

There are a few counts of this clonotype. DNA of the CDR3: TGTGCCACCAGCAGAGTGGGGCCAACGAGCTCCTACGAGCAGTACTTC. It translates to CATSRVGPTSSYEQYF. The J gene is TRBJ2-7, the V gene TRBV15; D is possibly TRBD1 (5 bases). CDR1 is LNHNV and CDR2 is YYDKDF in the germline V gene (reference sequence). The germline V and J ends were trimmed by 1 base and 0 bases, with 13 bases remaining between them. CDR3 length equals 16 residues.

The CDR3 DNA follows: TGTGCCAGCAGTTACGGACCCCGTAGCTATGAGCAGTACTTC. The encoded protein is CASSYGPRSYEQYF. The chain has TRBV27 and TRBJ2-7, with D unclear. V was cut by 4 bases and J by 7 bases, with 17 bases left in between. Germline V gene data show CDR1 as MNHEY and CDR2 as SMNVEV (reference sequence). CDR3 length: 14 amino acids.

The rearrangement uses TRBV7-8 and TRBJ2-1; D is unclear. The CDR3 covers 17 residues. From germline, CDR1 is SGHVS and CDR2 FQNEAQ. V was cut by 5 bases and J by 0 bases, with 17 bases left in between. CDR3 nucleotide sequence: TGTGCCAGCAGCGCCGCCCGGGTAGTGAGCTCCTACAATGAGCAGTTCTTC. Its protein is CASSAARVVSSYNEQFF.

The chain has TRBV27 and TRBJ2-7; TRBD2 aligns across 7 bases. The J segment lost 1 base and the V segment lost 5 bases, leaving 5 bases of the junction unmatched. This CDR3 contains 14 residues. The germline CDR1 and CDR2 sequences are MNHEY and SMNVEV (reference sequence). The CDR3 spells CASSRSGTSYEQYF. The DNA for the CDR3 is TGTGCCAGCAGTAGGAGCGGGACGTCCTACGAGCAGTACTTC.

The rearrangement joins TRBV14 to TRBJ2-7, with TRBD1 matching over 9 bases. V trimming: 3 bases; J trimming: 3 bases; junction bases outside the gene matches: 6. From germline, CDR1 is SGHDN and CDR2 FVKESK. The CDR3 is 15 amino acids. The CDR3 DNA follows: TGTGCCAGCAGCCAGAGACAGGGGGTCTTCTACGAGCAGTACTTC. This sequence encodes CASSQRQGVFYEQYF.

The chain is built from TRBV5-1 and TRBJ2-1, with unresolved D. V was trimmed by 0 bases and J by 0 bases, leaving 10 bases between them. Germline lookup yields CDR1 SGHRS and CDR2 YFSETQ. The CDR3 is made up of 16 amino acids. The CDR3 DNA follows: TGCGCCAGCAGCTTGGCCACGGTGGCCTCCTACAATGAGCAGTTCTTC. The encoded protein is CASSLATVASYNEQFF.

This clonotype was detected a few times. The V gene is TRBV6-2 or TRBV6-3, the J gene TRBJ1-5; D call uncertain. CDR3 length equals 14 residues. Germline V lookup: CDR1 MNHEY, CDR2 SVGEGT. V gave up 2 bases and J gave up 2 bases, with 7 bases separating them. The chain's CDR3 is CASSYRLGNQPQHF. The CDR3 DNA reads TGTGCCAGCAGTTACCGGCTTGGCAATCAGCCCCAGCATTTT.

This chain links TRBV4-3 with TRBJ2-3; D remains unclear. V lost 0 bases and J lost 5, with 12 bases in between. This CDR3 comprises 15 residues. CDR1 and CDR2 from the germline V gene are LGHNA and YSLEER. The chain's CDR3 is CASSQDLRLVDTQYF. The CDR3 DNA reads as TGCGCCAGCAGCCAAGACTTAAGACTGGTAGATACGCAGTATTTT.

The table lists this clonotype with a few counts. This chain uses TRBV11-2 with TRBJ1-2; 8 bases map to TRBD1. In germline, CDR1 is SGHAT, CDR2 FQNNGV. This CDR3 spans 15 amino acids. Trimming removed 5 bases from V and 4 bases from J; junction bases left unmatched: 9. The chain's CDR3 is CASSIGQGPSYGYTF. CDR3 DNA sequence: TGTGCCAGCAGCATCGGACAGGGTCCCAGCTATGGCTACACCTTC.

CDR3 amino acids: CSATGQGENTEAFF. The CDR3 DNA sequence: TGCAGTGCTACCGGACAGGGAGAGAACACTGAAGCTTTCTTT. J is TRBJ1-1 and V is TRBV20-1; TRBD1 matches at 8 bases. This CDR3 contains 14 residues. V was pared by 4 bases and J by 1 base, with 5 bases of the junction left unmatched. CDR1 and CDR2 (germline): DFQATT, SNEGSKA (reference sequence).

A remark on this clonotype: The CDR3 end shows no conserved phenylalanine or tryptophan, and so a read error is likely. The gene calls are TRBV7-9 and TRBJ1-4; D ambiguous. Germline values: CDR1 SEHNR, CDR2 FQNEAQ (reference sequence). With 2 bases removed from V and 3 bases from J, the gap between germline ends came to 7 bases. The CDR3 runs 14 residues. The CDR3 sequence is CASSLMGSNEKLFL. DNA of the CDR3: TGTGCCAGCAGCTTAATGGGATCTAATGAAAAACTGTTTTTG.

This clonotype was picked up many times. J is TRBJ1-2 and V is TRBV11-2; D may be TRBD1 (5 bases). The V end was cut by 1 base, the J end by 8 bases, with 8 bases between. Germline lookup yields CDR1 SGHAT and CDR2 FQNNGV. There are 12 residues in the CDR3. This chain's CDR3 is CASSLVQGGYTF. The DNA for the CDR3 is TGTGCCAGCAGCTTAGTGCAGGGCGGCTACACCTTC.

The sample holds a few counts of this clonotype. The junction differs from germline at one of its ends, possibly a read error. This chain connects TRBV12-3 or TRBV12-4 to TRBJ2-1; 8 bases match TRBD1. The CDR3 sequence is 16 residues long. This chain's CDR3 is CACSLSRDRRDNEQFF. DNA for the CDR3: TGTGCCTGCAGTTTAAGCCGGGACAGGCGGGACAATGAGCAGTTCTTC.

Only a few counts were recorded for this clonotype. The chain employs TRBV5-1 and TRBJ2-3; D is uncertain. CDR3 length: 15 residues. Trimming removed 0 bases from V and 3 bases from J, with 11 bases in between. The V gene's germline CDR1 is SGHRS and CDR2 YFSETQ. The CDR3 loop reads CASSLVGELTDTQYF. CDR3 in DNA: TGCGCCAGCAGCTTGGTTGGCGAGCTGACAGATACGCAGTATTTT.

This clonotype was found once. The chain recombines TRBV6-5 with TRBJ2-5; D is tentatively TRBD1 or TRBD2 (6 bases each). V was clipped by 2 bases and J by 2 bases, with 24 bases between them. Looked up from germline, CDR1 is MNHEY and CDR2 is SVGAGI. This CDR3 spans 19 amino acids. This CDR3 is CASSYGRRGQGKSQETQYF. The CDR3, as DNA: TGTGCCAGCAGTTACGGGAGGAGGGGTCAGGGGAAATCACAAGAGACCCAGTACTTC.

The V call is TRBV20-1, the J call TRBJ2-5; 10 nucleotides match TRBD2. CDR1 DFQATT and CDR2 SNEGSKA come from the germline V gene (reference sequence). V shed 6 bases and J 4 bases; nucleotides not matched to a gene: 8. This CDR3 is built from 14 residues. The CDR3, as DNA: TGCAGTGCCGTACTAGCGGGGCGCCTAGAGACCCAGTACTTC. It translates to CSAVLAGRLETQYF.